One sample yielded the 29 T cell receptor beta chains listed below, sequenced in a study of blood T cell repertoires in COVID-19. The protocol was immunoSEQ multiplex PCR, while the TCRdb copy is restricted to in-frame clones and leaves out a portion. This table has under 300,000 clones, roughly 86% appearing once. The source material was peripheral blood. Receptors were obtained from a woman aged 70-85 years with active or convalescent COVID-19.

V gene TRBV5-4 combines with J gene TRBJ1-1, with no clear D. Germline V gene data show CDR1 as SGHNT and CDR2 as YYREEE (reference sequence). Trimming stripped 0 bases from V and 4 bases from J, with 13 bases between. CDR3 length: 15 amino acids. CDR3 region: CASSLGAGLATEAFF. The CDR3 bases are TGTGCCAGCAGCTTGGGCGCAGGTCTGGCCACTGAAGCTTTCTTT.

DNA for the CDR3: TGCGCCAGCAGCTCTCAGGGGGCGGCTAATGAAAAACTGTTTTTT. Protein product: CASSSQGAANEKLFF. The rearrangement uses TRBV5-1 and TRBJ1-4; 8 bases agree with TRBD1. The CDR3 length is 15 residues. Looked up from germline, CDR1 is SGHRS and CDR2 is YFSETQ. The J segment lost 3 bases and the V segment lost 3 bases, leaving 4 bases of the junction unmatched.

The chain employs TRBV10-1 and TRBJ2-1; weak D call: TRBD1 (5 bases). The CDR3 is made up of 13 amino acids. Germline CDR1 WNHNN, CDR2 SYGVQD (reference sequence). V was trimmed by 6 bases and J by 4 bases, leaving 10 bases between them. The CDR3: CASSLDRYNEQFF. The DNA of the CDR3 is TGCGCCAGCAGCTTAGACAGATACAATGAGCAGTTCTTC.

The chain employs TRBV11-2 and TRBJ1-3; 8 bases are shared with TRBD1. The germline gives CDR1 SGHAT, CDR2 FQNNGV. The junction had 9 bases not matched to a gene; V was cut back by 5 bases and J by 0 bases. CDR3 length: 17 amino acids. Here the CDR3 DNA reads TGTGCCAGCAGCCGCCATTGGACAGGGAGCTCTGGAAACACCATATATTTT. This translates into CASSRHWTGSSGNTIYF.

The chain has TRBV27 and TRBJ1-1; TRBD1 is a possible D gene (5 bases). CDR1 and CDR2 (germline): MNHEY, SMNVEV (reference sequence). V gave up 2 bases and J gave up 3 bases, with 10 bases separating them. This CDR3 is 14 amino acids long. CDR3 nucleotide sequence: TGTGCCAGCAGTTTACAGGGCGAGCACACTGAAGCTTTCTTT. Protein: CASSLQGEHTEAFF.

This clone was counted a single time. The CDR3 loop reads CASSQVKDRNEKLFF. The CDR3 DNA reads TGCGCCAGCAGCCAAGTGAAGGACAGGAATGAAAAACTGTTTTTT. The chain uses TRBV4-1 and TRBJ1-4; 7 bases are shared with TRBD1. J gave up 5 bases and V 1 base, and 4 bases lay outside the gene matches. This CDR3 is 15 amino acids long. Germline lookup yields CDR1 MGHRA and CDR2 YSYEKL.

V and J are TRBV5-5 and TRBJ2-7, with TRBD1 matching 7 bases. Trimming took 3 bases from V and 2 from J; bases not matched to a gene: 5. This CDR3 spans 14 amino acids. Germline V lookup: CDR1 SGHKS, CDR2 YYEKEE (reference sequence). The chain's CDR3 is CASSSLQGTYEQYF. The DNA for the CDR3 is TGTGCCAGCAGCTCCCTACAGGGGACCTACGAGCAGTACTTC.

The chain is built from TRBV3-1 (or the pseudogene TRBV3-2) and TRBJ2-5; D call uncertain. V lost 1 base, J lost 4 bases, and 10 bases lay in between. The CDR3 is 14 residues long. Germline-derived CDR1 and CDR2 are LGHDT and YNNKEL (reference sequence). CDR3 residues: CASSQGNRRETQYF. CDR3 coding DNA: TGTGCCAGCAGCCAAGGGAACCGGAGAGAGACCCAGTACTTC.

This chain joins TRBV5-1 and TRBJ1-1, with D hard to call. V was pared by 2 bases and J by 3 bases, with 11 bases between. CDR1 SGHRS and CDR2 YFSETQ come from the germline V gene. The CDR3 length is 14 residues. DNA for the CDR3: TGCGCCAGCAGCTTAGGAGGGAGGGACACTGAAGCTTTCTTT. Translating it yields CASSLGGRDTEAFF. The full variable domain, completed using reference TRBV5-1 and TRBJ1-1, is KAGVTQTPRYLIKTRGQQVTLSCSPISGHRSVSWYQQTPGQGLQFLFEYFSETQRNKGNFPGRFSGRQFSNSRSEMNVSTLELGDSALYLCASSLGGRDTEAFFGQGTRLTVV.

The chain couples TRBV29-1 to TRBJ1-1, with TRBD1 matching 9 bases. The CDR3 covers 11 residues. The J segment lost 10 bases and the V segment lost 7 bases, leaving 7 bases of the junction unmatched. Germline V gene lookup returns CDR1 SQVTM and CDR2 ANQGSEA. CDR3 sequence reads: CSARTGAGAFF. The CDR3 DNA follows: TGCAGCGCCCGGACAGGGGCAGGAGCTTTCTTT.

The gene calls are TRBV11-1 and TRBJ1-2; 10 nucleotides agree with TRBD1. V lost 5 bases to trimming and J lost 4 bases; unmatched junction nucleotides: 4. Germline-derived CDR1 and CDR2 are SGHAT and FQDESV (reference sequence). This CDR3 region has 14 residues. The CDR3 sequence is CASSLDRGTYGYTF. CDR3 DNA sequence: TGTGCCAGCAGCCTGGACAGGGGGACCTATGGCTACACCTTC.

The genes are TRBV6-2 or TRBV6-3 and TRBJ2-5; TRBD1 aligns across 9 bases. Trimming cost V 5 bases and J 3 bases; bases outside gene matches: 7. CDR3 length: 15 residues. Looked up from germline, CDR1 is MNHEY and CDR2 is SVGEGT. The CDR3 DNA reads as TGTGCCAGCAGTCAGGGACAGGGTTTCGAAGAGACCCAGTACTTC. Translation gives CASSQGQGFEETQYF.

The rearrangement joins TRBV7-2 to TRBJ1-5; tentative D call: TRBD1 (5 bases). There are 15 residues in the CDR3. Germline CDR1 is SGHTA and CDR2 is FQGNSA. V was pared by 5 bases and J by 2 bases, with 13 bases between. CDR3 loop: CASSPPGGGNQPQHF. The CDR3 DNA sequence: TGTGCCAGCAGCCCCCCCGGGGGGGGCAATCAGCCCCAGCATTTT.

The chain uses TRBV5-1 and TRBJ1-2; 9 positions agree with TRBD1. This CDR3 has 16 residues. Per germline, CDR1 SGHRS and CDR2 YFSETQ. Losses at the gene ends were 5 bases for V and 3 bases for J; bases not matched to a gene: 11. For the CDR3, the DNA is TGCGCCAGCAGTCACCTCCCGGGACAGGGCGACTATGGCTACACCTTC. Residues: CASSHLPGQGDYGYTF. The full variable domain, completed using reference TRBV5-1 and TRBJ1-2, is KAGVTQTPRYLIKTRGQQVTLSCSPISGHRSVSWYQQTPGQGLQFLFEYFSETQRNKGNFPGRFSGRQFSNSRSEMNVSTLELGDSALYLCASSHLPGQGDYGYTFGSGTRLTVV.

The J gene is TRBJ1-4, the V gene TRBV14; 7 bases map to TRBD1. Trimming at V came to 1 base and at J to 6 bases, leaving 11 bases not matched to a gene. The germline V gene has CDR1 SGHDN and CDR2 FVKESK. This CDR3 contains 17 residues. The CDR3 here is CASSQGGQTAPYEKLFF. CDR3 sequence (DNA): TGTGCCAGCAGCCAAGGGGGACAGACAGCACCTTATGAAAAACTGTTTTTT. Full variable domain (rest looked up from reference TRBV14 and TRBJ1-4): EAGVTQFPSHSVIEKGQTVTLRCDPISGHDNLYWYRRVMGKEIKFLLHFVKESKQDESGMPNNRFLAERTGGTYSTLKVQPAELEDSGVYFCASSQGGQTAPYEKLFFGSGTQLSVL.

This chain links TRBV6-6 with TRBJ1-5; 10 nucleotides align to TRBD1. The CDR3 is made up of 15 amino acids. The V segment lost 6 bases and the J segment 6 bases; nucleotides outside the gene matches: 8. Germline V gene lookup returns CDR1 MNHNY and CDR2 SVGAGI (reference sequence). The CDR3 DNA is TGTGCCAGCAGAGCCGGGACAGGGGTTGTTCAGCCCCAGCATTTT. This translates into CASRAGTGVVQPQHF.

The rearrangement uses TRBV2 and TRBJ1-2; 7 bases are a match to TRBD1. CDR3 length: 13 residues. Losses at the gene ends were 6 bases for V and 8 bases for J; bases not matched to a gene: 9. The germline V gene has CDR1 SNHLY and CDR2 FYNNEI. CDR3 DNA: TGTGCCAGCAGCCCTACAGGGGTCAACGGCTACACCTTC. Translation gives CASSPTGVNGYTF. The complete variable domain, with remaining parts taken from reference TRBV2 and TRBJ1-2, reads EPEVTQTPSHQVTQMGQEVILRCVPISNHLYFYWYRQILGQKVEFLVSFYNNEISEKSEIFDDQFSVERPDGSNFTLKIRSTKLEDSAMYFCASSPTGVNGYTFGSGTRLTVV.

The gene calls are TRBV18 and TRBJ1-3, with D perhaps matching TRBD1 (5 bases). V lost 3 bases, J lost 4 bases, and 16 bases lay in between. Looked up from germline, CDR1 is KGHSH and CDR2 is LQKENI. This CDR3 contains 16 residues. CDR3 region: CASSPSGGNTGNTIYF. CDR3 DNA: TGTGCCAGCTCACCCTCGGGGGGAAATACCGGAAACACCATATATTTT.

This chain connects TRBV15 to TRBJ1-1; TRBD1 matches 9 bases. V shed 2 bases and J 0 bases; nucleotides not matched to a gene: 10. The V gene's germline CDR1 is LNHNV and CDR2 YYDKDF (reference sequence). The CDR3 has 18 amino acids. CDR3 sequence: CATSRHGTGRFVNTEAFF. CDR3 nucleotides: TGTGCCACCAGCAGACATGGGACAGGGAGGTTCGTGAACACTGAAGCTTTCTTT.

V usage is TRBV10-1 and J usage is TRBJ1-5; weak D call: TRBD1 (6 bases). The CDR3 is 22 amino acids. Trimming took off 0 bases at V and 0 bases at J, with 27 bases between the two ends. The germline CDR1 and CDR2 sequences are WNHNN and SYGVQD (reference sequence). CDR3: CASSESSPVAGALVYSNQPQHF. CDR3 sequence (DNA): TGCGCCAGCAGTGAGTCCTCACCTGTTGCGGGGGCCCTCGTATATAGCAATCAGCCCCAGCATTTT.

This rearrangement joins TRBV4-3 to TRBJ2-7; perhaps TRBD1 as D (6 bases). Germline V gene data show CDR1 as LGHNA and CDR2 as YSLEER. The V end lost 1 base, the J end lost 3 bases, and 13 bases lay between the germline ends. The CDR3 is made up of 15 amino acids. The DNA for the CDR3 is TGCGCCAGCAGCCAAGGACGTGGGGACATCTACGAGCAGTACTTC. Its protein is CASSQGRGDIYEQYF.

Of note for this clone: Compared with germline, one end of the junction differs, possibly owing to a read error. The chain links TRBV10-3 to TRBJ2-5; D may be TRBD2 (7 bases). Per germline, CDR1 ENHRY and CDR2 SYGVKD. The CDR3 contains 13 residues. The chain's CDR3 is CAISGGGAEAQYF. In nucleotides, the CDR3 is TGTGCCATCAGTGGTGGGGGGGCAGAGGCCCAGTACTTC.

The chain carries TRBV5-5 and TRBJ2-2, with 11 positions matching TRBD1. V was clipped by 4 bases and J by 3 bases; unmatched bases: 8. Per the germline V gene, CDR1 is SGHKS and CDR2 is YYEKEE (reference sequence). The CDR3 is made up of 17 amino acids. CDR3 sequence: CASSRTGQGVYTGELFF. The CDR3 DNA is TGTGCCAGCAGCCGGACGGGACAGGGGGTATACACCGGGGAGCTGTTTTTT.

The chain uses TRBV6-5 and TRBJ2-3; 7 bases are a match to TRBD2. The CDR3 extends over 14 amino acids. Trimming cost V 6 bases and J 4 bases; bases outside gene matches: 7. Germline lookup yields CDR1 MNHEY and CDR2 SVGAGI. Here the CDR3 reads CASRARGRADTQYF. CDR3 nucleotides: TGTGCCAGCAGGGCGCGGGGGAGGGCAGATACGCAGTATTTT.

The gene calls are TRBV4-1 and TRBJ1-3, with D uncertain. With 1 base removed from V and 0 bases from J, the gap between germline ends came to 10 bases. The CDR3 covers 16 residues. Looked up from germline, CDR1 is MGHRA and CDR2 is YSYEKL. CDR3 sequence: CASSQGSTYSGNTIYF. Here the CDR3 DNA reads TGCGCCAGCAGCCAAGGATCAACCTACTCTGGAAACACCATATATTTT.

This clone was counted only a few times. The CDR3 is CASSVRGAGGYTF. The CDR3 nucleotides are TGTGCCAGCAGCGTCCGGGGGGCGGGTGGCTACACCTTC. The chain recombines TRBV13 with TRBJ1-2; D is perhaps TRBD1 (6 bases). The germline CDR1 and CDR2 sequences are PRHDT and FYEKMQ (reference sequence). Trimming removed 5 bases from V and 7 bases from J, with 14 bases in between. This CDR3 region has 13 residues.

This clone was observed once. This chain links TRBV25-1 with TRBJ2-4, with D possibly being TRBD1 (7 bases). The CDR3 runs 17 residues. In germline, CDR1 is MGHDK, CDR2 SYGVNS. V was cut by 6 bases and J by 1 base, with 19 bases left in between. The CDR3 region is CASSPTGWEAAKNIQYF. The CDR3 coding sequence is TGTGCCAGCAGCCCGACAGGGTGGGAGGCGGCCAAAAACATTCAGTACTTC.

The chain has TRBV6-6 and TRBJ2-7; D possibly corresponds to TRBD1 (5 bases). Germline V lookup: CDR1 MNHNY, CDR2 SVGAGI (reference sequence). The CDR3 extends over 14 amino acids. With 5 bases removed from V and 5 bases from J, the gap between germline ends came to 16 bases. The CDR3 DNA follows: TGTGCCAGCAGTGGAATTCAGGGTGCCAACGAGCAGTACTTC. This translates into CASSGIQGANEQYF.

The V call is TRBV24-1, the J call TRBJ1-5; tentatively, D is TRBD1 (5 bases). The CDR3 is 15 residues long. The V end was cut by 4 bases, the J end by 0 bases, with 9 bases between. Per germline, CDR1 KGHDR and CDR2 SFDVKD. CDR3 sequence: CATSEGVLSNQPQHF. CDR3 DNA sequence: TGTGCCACCAGTGAAGGGGTTCTTAGCAATCAGCCCCAGCATTTT.